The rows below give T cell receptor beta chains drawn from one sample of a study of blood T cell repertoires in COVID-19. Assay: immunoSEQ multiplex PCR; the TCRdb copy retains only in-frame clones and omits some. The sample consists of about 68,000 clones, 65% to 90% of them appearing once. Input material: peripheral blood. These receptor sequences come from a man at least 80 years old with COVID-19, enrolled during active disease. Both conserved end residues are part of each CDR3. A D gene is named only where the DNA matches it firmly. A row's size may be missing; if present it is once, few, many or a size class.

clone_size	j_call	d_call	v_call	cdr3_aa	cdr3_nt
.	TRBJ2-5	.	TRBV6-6	CASKGNAGEETQYF	TGTGCCAGCAAAGGGAACGCAGGGGAGGAGACCCAGTACTTC
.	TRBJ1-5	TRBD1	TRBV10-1	CASSEDRVLYSNQPQHF	TGCGCCAGCAGTGAGGACAGGGTATTGTATAGCAATCAGCCCCAGCATTTT
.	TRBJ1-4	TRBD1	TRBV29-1	CSVGQGAREKLFF	TGCAGCGTTGGGCAGGGGGCTAGGGAAAAACTGTTTTTT
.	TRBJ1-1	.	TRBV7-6	CASSHSQARQDQAFF	TGTGCCAGCAGCCACTCTCAAGCGCGACAGGACCAAGCTTTCTTT
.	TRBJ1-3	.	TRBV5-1	CASSSDLGLGNTIYF	TGCGCCAGCAGCAGCGACCTGGGGCTCGGAAACACCATATATTTT
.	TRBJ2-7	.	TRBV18	CASSPGHYEQYF	TGTGCCAGCTCACCTGGACACTACGAGCAGTACTTC
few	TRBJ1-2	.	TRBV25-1	CASSDSGQDAGYTF	TGTGCCAGCAGTGATAGCGGTCAGGATGCGGGCTACACCTTC
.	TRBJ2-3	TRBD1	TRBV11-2	CASSKSRDRGTDTQYF	TGTGCCAGCAGCAAGTCCCGGGACAGGGGCACAGATACGCAGTATTTT
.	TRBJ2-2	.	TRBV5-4	CASSLRDTGELFF	TGTGCCAGCAGCTTGCGGGACACCGGGGAGCTGTTTTTT
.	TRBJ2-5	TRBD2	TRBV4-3	CASSQDLAAARWTQYF	TGCGCCAGCAGCCAAGACCTAGCGGCGGCCCGTTGGACCCAGTACTTC
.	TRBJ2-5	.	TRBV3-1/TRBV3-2	CASSQGTLQETQYF	TGTGCCAGCAGCCAGGGGACTCTACAGGAGACCCAGTACTTC
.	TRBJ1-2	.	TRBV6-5	CASSYSNGRGYGYTF	TGTGCCAGCAGTTACTCGAACGGCAGGGGCTATGGCTACACCTTC
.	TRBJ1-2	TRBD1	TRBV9	CASSVTRQGYGYTF	TGTGCCAGCAGCGTAACCCGACAGGGGTATGGCTACACCTTC
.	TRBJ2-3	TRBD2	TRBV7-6	CASSYRLAGGGTRGTDTQYF	TGTGCCAGCAGCTACCGACTAGCGGGGGGCGGGACCAGGGGCACAGATACGCAGTATTTT
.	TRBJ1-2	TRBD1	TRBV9	CASSPPGQGYGYTF	TGTGCCAGCAGCCCACCGGGACAGGGGTATGGCTACACCTTC
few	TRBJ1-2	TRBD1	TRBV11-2	CASSFTGGSYGYTF	TGTGCCAGCAGTTTTACAGGGGGTTCTTATGGCTACACCTTC
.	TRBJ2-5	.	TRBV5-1	CASSLTGKETQYF	TGCGCCAGCAGCTTAACAGGGAAAGAGACCCAGTACTTC
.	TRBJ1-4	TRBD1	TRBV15	CATSRDGTGGEKLFF	TGTGCCACCAGCAGAGACGGGACAGGGGGTGAAAAACTGTTTTTT
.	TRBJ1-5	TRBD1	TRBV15	CATSRDGRTGDQPQHF	TGTGCCACCAGCAGAGATGGTAGAACAGGGGATCAGCCCCAGCATTTT
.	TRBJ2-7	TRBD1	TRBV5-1	CASSSTGTGYEQYF	TGCGCCAGCAGCTCGACAGGGACCGGCTACGAGCAGTACTTC
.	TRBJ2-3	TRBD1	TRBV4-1	CASSQDSGGSLDTQYF	TGCGCCAGCAGCCAAGATTCAGGGGGCAGTTTAGATACGCAGTATTTT
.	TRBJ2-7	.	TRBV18	CASSPPGPLTEEQYF	TGTGCCAGCTCACCACCGGGTCCCCTAACGGAGGAGCAGTACTTC
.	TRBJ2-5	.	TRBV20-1	CSASDRDEAQYF	TGCAGTGCTAGTGACCGAGACGAGGCCCAGTACTTC
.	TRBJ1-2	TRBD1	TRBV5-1	CASSQQGAYGYTF	TGCGCCAGCAGCCAACAGGGGGCCTATGGCTACACCTTC
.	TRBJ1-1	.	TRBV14	CASSQDQNTEAFF	TGTGCCAGCAGCCAAGACCAGAACACTGAAGCTTTCTTT
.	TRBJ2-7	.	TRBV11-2	CASSLAIEQYF	TGTGCCAGCAGCTTAGCCATCGAGCAGTACTTC
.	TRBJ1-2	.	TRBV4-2	CASSQGALGVYGYTF	TGTGCCAGCAGCCAAGGGGCCCTGGGAGTCTATGGCTACACCTTC
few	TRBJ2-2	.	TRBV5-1	CASSLGETGELFF	TGCGCCAGCAGCTTAGGGGAAACCGGGGAGCTGTTTTTT
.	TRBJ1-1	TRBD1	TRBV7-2	CASSATGGVTEAFF	TGTGCCAGCAGCGCGACAGGGGGCGTCACTGAAGCTTTCTTT
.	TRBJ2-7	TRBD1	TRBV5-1	CASSSATGGPYEQYF	TGCGCCAGCAGCTCGGCGACAGGGGGCCCCTACGAGCAGTACTTC
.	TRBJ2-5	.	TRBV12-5	CASGFGQVRETQYF	TGTGCTAGTGGTTTTGGCCAGGTCAGGGAGACCCAGTACTTC
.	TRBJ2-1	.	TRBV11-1	CASSLVNVAANEQFF	TGTGCCAGCAGCTTAGTTAATGTAGCGGCAAATGAGCAGTTCTTC
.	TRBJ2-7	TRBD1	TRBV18	CASSPLRDSEQYF	TGTGCCAGCTCACCCCTAAGGGACAGCGAGCAGTACTTC
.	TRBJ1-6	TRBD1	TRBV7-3	CASSFHGTGESSPLHF	TGTGCCAGCAGCTTCCACGGGACAGGGGAAAGTTCACCCCTCCACTTT
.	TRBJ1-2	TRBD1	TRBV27	CASSLGQGAAYGYTF	TGTGCCAGCAGTTTAGGACAGGGGGCTGCCTATGGCTACACCTTC
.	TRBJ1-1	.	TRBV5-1	CASSLEPGGDTEAFF	TGCGCCAGCAGCTTGGAACCGGGGGGAGACACTGAAGCTTTCTTT
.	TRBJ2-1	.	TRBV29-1	CSAGQGSSSYNEQFF	TGCAGTGCCGGGCAGGGGTCGAGCTCCTACAATGAGCAGTTCTTC
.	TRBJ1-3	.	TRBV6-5	CASRKRGNSGNTIYF	TGTGCCAGCAGAAAGCGGGGGAACTCTGGAAACACCATATATTTT
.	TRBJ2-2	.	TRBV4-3	CASSQDLGPGELFF	TGCGCCAGCAGCCAAGATTTGGGCCCCGGGGAGCTGTTTTTT
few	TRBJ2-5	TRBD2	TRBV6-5	CASRLPPGAGGAQYF	TGTGCCAGCAGACTACCTCCTGGTGCGGGGGGGGCCCAGTACTTC
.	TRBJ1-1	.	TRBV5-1	CASSRGVDTEAFF	TGCGCCAGCAGCAGGGGCGTGGACACTGAAGCTTTCTTT
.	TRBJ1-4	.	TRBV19	CASNGGANEKLFF	TGTGCCAGTAACGGGGGTGCTAATGAAAAACTGTTTTTT
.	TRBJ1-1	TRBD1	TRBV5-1	CASSKGQGSTEAFF	TGCGCCAGCTCGAAGGGACAGGGTTCCACTGAAGCTTTCTTT
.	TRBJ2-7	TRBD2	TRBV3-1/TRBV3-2	CASSGTSYEQYF	TGTGCCAGCAGCGGGACTAGCTACGAGCAGTACTTC
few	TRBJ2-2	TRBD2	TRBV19	CASTRGLAGVTGELFF	TGTGCCAGCACCAGAGGACTAGCGGGCGTCACCGGGGAGCTGTTTTTT
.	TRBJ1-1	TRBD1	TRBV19	CASRPRQGAANTEAFF	TGTGCCAGTAGACCACGACAGGGGGCGGCGAACACTGAAGCTTTCTTT
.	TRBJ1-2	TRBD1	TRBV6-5	CASSYSNSQGVYTF	TGTGCCAGCAGTTACTCGAATTCACAGGGGGTCTACACCTTC
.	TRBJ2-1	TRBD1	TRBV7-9	CASSSYADRENEQFF	TGTGCCAGCAGCTCATACGCGGACAGGGAAAATGAGCAGTTCTTC
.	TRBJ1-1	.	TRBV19	CASSIVPQGVNTEAFF	TGTGCCAGTAGTATAGTACCGCAGGGTGTGAACACTGAAGCTTTCTTT